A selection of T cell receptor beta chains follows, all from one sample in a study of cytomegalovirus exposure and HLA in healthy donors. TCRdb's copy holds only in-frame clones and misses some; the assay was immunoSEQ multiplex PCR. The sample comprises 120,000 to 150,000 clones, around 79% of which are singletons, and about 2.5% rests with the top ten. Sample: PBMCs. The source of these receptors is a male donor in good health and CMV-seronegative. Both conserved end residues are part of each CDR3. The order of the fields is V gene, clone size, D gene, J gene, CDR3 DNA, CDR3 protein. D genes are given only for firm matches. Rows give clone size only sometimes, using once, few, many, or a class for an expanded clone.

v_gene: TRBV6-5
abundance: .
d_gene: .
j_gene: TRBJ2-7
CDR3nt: TGTGCCAGCAGTTCCTTTCAGGGGTTTGGGTACGAGCAGTACTTC
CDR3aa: CASSSFQGFGYEQYF

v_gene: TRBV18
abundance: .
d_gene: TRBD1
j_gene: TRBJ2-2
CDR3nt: TGTGCCAGCTCACCGCCAGGGGGCATCACCGGGGAGCTGTTTTTT
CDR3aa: CASSPPGGITGELFF

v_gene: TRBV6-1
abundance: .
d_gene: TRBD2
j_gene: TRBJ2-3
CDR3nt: TGTGCCAGCAGTGAAGAAGCGGGGGGGACAGATACGCAGTATTTT
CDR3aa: CASSEEAGGTDTQYF

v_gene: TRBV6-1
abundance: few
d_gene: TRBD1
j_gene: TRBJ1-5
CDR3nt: TGTGCCAGCAGTAAAGACAGGGAAGAGCCCCAGCATTTT
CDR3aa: CASSKDREEPQHF

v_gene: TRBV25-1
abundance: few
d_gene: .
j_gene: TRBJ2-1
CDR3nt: TGTGCCAGCAGTGAGGCTAGGACAGACTACAATGAGCAGTTCTTC
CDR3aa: CASSEARTDYNEQFF

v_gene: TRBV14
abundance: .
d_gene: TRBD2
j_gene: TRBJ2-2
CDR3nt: TGTGCCAGCAGCCAATGGCTAGCGGACACCGGGGAGCTGTTTTTT
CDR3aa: CASSQWLADTGELFF

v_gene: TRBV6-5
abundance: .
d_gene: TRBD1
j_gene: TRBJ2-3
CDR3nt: TGTGCCAGCAGTTACTTCGGCAGGGGGCCTACAGATACGCAGTATTTT
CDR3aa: CASSYFGRGPTDTQYF

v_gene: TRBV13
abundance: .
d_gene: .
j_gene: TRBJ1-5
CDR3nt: TGTGCCAGCACCCAGGGACAAAGCAATCAGCCCCAGCATTTT
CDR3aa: CASTQGQSNQPQHF

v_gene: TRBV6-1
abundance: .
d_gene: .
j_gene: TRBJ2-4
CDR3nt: TGTGCCAGCAGTGAAGATGGCGGAGGGGAGTACTTC
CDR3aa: CASSEDGGGEYF

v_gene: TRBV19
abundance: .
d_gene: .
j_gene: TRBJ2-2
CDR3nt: TGTGCCACTACCGGGTTCGGGGAGCTGTTTTTT
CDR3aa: CATTGFGELFF

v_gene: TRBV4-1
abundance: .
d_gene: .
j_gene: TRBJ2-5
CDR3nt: TGCGCCAGCAGCCAAGCGGGGGAAATAGCGACCCAGTACTTC
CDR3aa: CASSQAGEIATQYF

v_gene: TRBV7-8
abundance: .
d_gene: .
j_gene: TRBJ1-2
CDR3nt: TGTGCCAGCAGCCCCGAGGTTATAGGGAGTGAGGACTATGGCTACACCTTC
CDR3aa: CASSPEVIGSEDYGYTF

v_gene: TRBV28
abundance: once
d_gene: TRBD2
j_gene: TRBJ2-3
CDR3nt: TGTGCCAGCAGTTTGACTAGCGGGTTCAGCACAGATACGCAGTATTTT
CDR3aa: CASSLTSGFSTDTQYF

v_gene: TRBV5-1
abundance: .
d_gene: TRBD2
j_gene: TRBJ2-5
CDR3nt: TGCGCCAGCAGCTTGGGGATCTCGCGGGGGCAAGAGACCCAGTACTTC
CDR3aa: CASSLGISRGQETQYF

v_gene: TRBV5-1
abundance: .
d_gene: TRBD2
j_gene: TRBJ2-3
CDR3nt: TGCGCCAGCAGCTTGGTTACTAGCGGGAGGACGGATACGCAGTATTTT
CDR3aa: CASSLVTSGRTDTQYF